This is a list of T cell receptor beta chains from one sample in a study of CD8+ T cells in alopecia areata. Data came from immunoSEQ multiplex PCR; TCRdb stores just in-frame clones and leaves some out. The sample holds about 110,000 clones, roughly three fifths seen once. The sequencing here drew on CD4+ T cells sorted from blood, taken at week 24, from a patient treated with tofacitinib. These receptors were obtained from a human donor with alopecia areata. Both conserved end residues are part of each CDR3. A D gene is named only where the DNA matches it firmly. Size is omitted from some rows. Given values are once, few, many or a class for expanded clones.

v_gene	d_gene	j_gene	abundance	CDR3nt	CDR3aa
TRBV2	-	TRBJ2-2	-	TGTGCCAGCAGTGGACTCCTTGAGGGCGGGGAGCTGTTTTTT	CASSGLLEGGELFF
TRBV15	-	TRBJ1-5	-	TGTGCCACCAGCAGAGCCCCCGGGCCCCAGCATTTT	CATSRAPGPQHF
TRBV15	-	TRBJ2-5	-	TGTGCCACCAGCAGAGTAGGGAATCGGAGGGAGACCCAGTACTTC	CATSRVGNRRETQYF
TRBV29-1	-	TRBJ2-1	few	TGCAGCGTTGAAAGTAACAATGAGCAGTTCTTC	CSVESNNEQFF
TRBV28	-	TRBJ2-7	few	TGTGCCAGCAGCCCTCGGGGGTTCAATCGACGCTCCGAGCAGTACTTC	CASSPRGFNRRSEQYF
TRBV19	-	TRBJ1-3	-	TGTGCCAGTGGAGGGTGGATTGGAAACACCATATATTTT	CASGGWIGNTIYF
TRBV5-1	TRBD2	TRBJ2-7	once	TGCGCCAGCAGCTACGGCCCGGGACTAGCCTACGAGCAGTACTTC	CASSYGPGLAYEQYF
TRBV2	-	TRBJ1-4	once	TGTGCCAGCGGCTGGGGGGAAGGTGAAAAACTGTTTTTT	CASGWGEGEKLFF
TRBV7-2	-	TRBJ1-5	few	TGTGCCAGCAGCGGGGCAGGGGATCAGCCCCAGCATTTT	CASSGAGDQPQHF
TRBV30	TRBD1	TRBJ1-5	few	TGTGCCTGGAGTCAGGGGGAGGGTCAGCCCCAGCATTTT	CAWSQGEGQPQHF
TRBV19	-	TRBJ1-1	once	TGTGCCAGTAGTATGGCAACTGAAGCTTTCTTT	CASSMATEAFF
TRBV7-7	-	TRBJ1-2	-	TGTGCTAGCAGCTTAAGGCGAAACAGGGAATCGGATGGCTACACCTTC	CASSLRRNRESDGYTF
TRBV5-6	TRBD2	TRBJ2-7	-	TGTGCCAGCAGCCCCGCGGGAGGACAATCCTACGAGCAGTACTTC	CASSPAGGQSYEQYF
TRBV27	-	TRBJ1-2	-	TGTGCCAGCAGTAAAAACCGGGACACCCCATATGGCTACACCTTC	CASSKNRDTPYGYTF
TRBV4-2	-	TRBJ2-1	few	TGTGCCAGCAGCCCGGGGGAGCCATACAATGAGCAGTTCTTC	CASSPGEPYNEQFF
TRBV6-1	-	TRBJ1-1	-	TGTGCCAGCAGTAGGGGGGCCACTGAAGCTTTCTTT	CASSRGATEAFF
TRBV25-1	-	TRBJ1-5	-	TGTGCCAGCAGTCAGTGGGGAAACAATCAGCCCCAGCATTTT	CASSQWGNNQPQHF
TRBV29-1	-	TRBJ1-3	-	TGCAGCGTTGTCCTGAGCTCTGGAAACACCATATATTTT	CSVVLSSGNTIYF
TRBV5-4	-	TRBJ1-2	few	TGTGCCAGCAGCTTGGACAGGGTGAAGGGCTACACCTTC	CASSLDRVKGYTF
TRBV7-6	-	TRBJ1-1	-	TGTGCCAGCAGCTTAGAGCAGGTCATCACTGAAGCTTTCTTT	CASSLEQVITEAFF
TRBV10-3	-	TRBJ2-7	-	TGTGCCATCAGTGATCCTGTTAAATGGTCCTACGAGCAGTACTTC	CAISDPVKWSYEQYF
TRBV7-2	-	TRBJ1-5	-	TGTGCCAGCAGCGGAGCCGGGACAACAGGACAGCCCCAGCATTTT	CASSGAGTTGQPQHF
TRBV5-4	-	TRBJ1-6	-	TGTGCCAGCAGCTTGGGTAGAAATTCACCCCTCCACTTT	CASSLGRNSPLHF
TRBV30	TRBD1	TRBJ1-3	few	TGTGCCTGGACCCAGGGGGCTGGAAACACCATATATTTT	CAWTQGAGNTIYF
TRBV19	-	TRBJ1-2	-	TGTGCCAGTAGTTACAGGGCGGATGGCTACACCTTC	CASSYRADGYTF
TRBV13	TRBD2	TRBJ2-5	-	TGTGCCAGCAGCTTAATGGCTAGCGGGGGAATCGGGGAGACCCAGTACTTC	CASSLMASGGIGETQYF
TRBV9	TRBD2	TRBJ2-3	-	TGTGCCAGCAGCGTAGAGGGACTACCCACAGATACGCAGTATTTT	CASSVEGLPTDTQYF
TRBV2	TRBD2	TRBJ2-5	once	TGTGCCAGCAGTCAACTAGCGGGGAGACAAGAGACCCAGTACTTC	CASSQLAGRQETQYF
TRBV2	-	TRBJ1-2	-	TGTGCCAGCAGTGAAGCTGGGGCCGGAAGCCGCTTGGCCTTC	CASSEAGAGSRLAF
TRBV19	TRBD1	TRBJ2-3	-	TGTGCCAGTAGTATACAGGGGGAAACAGATACGCAGTATTTT	CASSIQGETDTQYF
TRBV29-1	-	TRBJ1-2	-	TGCAGCGTCTGGGCCATCTATGGCTACACCTTC	CSVWAIYGYTF
TRBV2	TRBD2	TRBJ2-2	few	TGTGCCAGCAAGCGGGGGGCCTTCAACACCGGGGAGCTGTTTTTT	CASKRGAFNTGELFF